The 16 T cell receptor beta chains below come from one sample, sequenced in a study of human T cells and chemical hapten exposure. A single record per CDR3 protein comes from TCRdb applying MiXCR to the RACE reads. This table has some 74,000 distinct CDR3 sequences, 14% appearing once. Described time point: pre-sensitization, week 0. The treatment denotes: therapeutic diphenylcyclopropenone sensitization with weekly scalp DPC. Sequencing was performed on whole blood, taken in connection with sensitization to the hapten diphenylcyclopropenone (DPC). The receptors here all came from a woman between 45 and 65 years old with alopecia areata. Some clones in this sample may be carry-over from other donors' samples.

This clonotype has just a few counts. The J gene is TRBJ1-4, the V gene TRBV12-3 or TRBV12-4; no clear D. The V end was cut by 6 bases, the J end by 4 bases, with 15 bases between. The CDR3 is made up of 15 amino acids. DNA for the CDR3: TGTGCCAGCAGCCCTAACAGAGACTTTAATGAAAAACTGTTTTTT. It is translated as CASSPNRDFNEKLFF.

This clonotype has only a few counts. V usage is TRBV12-3 or TRBV12-4 and J usage is TRBJ2-2; D unclear. This CDR3 has 13 residues. V gave up 8 bases and J gave up 0 bases, with 7 bases separating them. The CDR3 here is CASDQANTGELFF. The CDR3, as DNA: TGTGCCAGCGACCAAGCGAACACCGGGGAGCTGTTTTTT.

The J gene is TRBJ1-1, the V gene TRBV6-6; a weak D match, TRBD1 (6 bases). This CDR3 is built from 15 residues. The germline V and J ends were trimmed by 6 bases and 0 bases, with 14 bases remaining between them. CDR1 MNHNY and CDR2 SVGAGI come from the germline V gene (reference sequence). Here the CDR3 reads CASRPQGSMNTEAFF. The CDR3 coding sequence is TGTGCCAGCAGACCACAGGGTAGTATGAACACTGAAGCTTTCTTT.

The chain employs TRBV6-2 or TRBV6-3 and TRBJ1-3; D gene uncertain. The V end was cut by 3 bases, the J end by 4 bases, with 7 bases between. Germline-derived CDR1 and CDR2 are MNHEY and SVGEGT. The CDR3 is made up of 13 amino acids. CDR3 sequence: CASSYSSGNTIYF. The CDR3 coding sequence is TGTGCCAGCAGTTATTCGTCGGGAAACACCATATATTTT.

This clonotype was seen at least ten times. The CDR3 nucleotides read TGTGCCAGCAGCCAGGGACTAGCGGGGGTTGGCTACGAGCAGTACTTC. This encodes CASSQGLAGVGYEQYF. The genes are TRBV7-2 and TRBJ2-7; 14 bases agree with TRBD2. V lost 5 bases and J lost 3; bases outside the gene matches: 6. CDR1 and CDR2 from the germline V gene are SGHTA and FQGNSA. The CDR3 is made up of 16 amino acids.

The CDR3 DNA reads TGTGCCAGCAGCTCGTCCCAGGGGGCGTGGGATACGCAGTATTTT. Translation: CASSSSQGAWDTQYF. The rearrangement uses TRBV5-5 and TRBJ2-3, with 8 bases aligning to TRBD1. The germline V gene encodes CDR1 SGHKS and CDR2 YYEKEE (reference sequence). With V trimmed by 3 bases and J by 6 bases, 9 bases remained unmatched. The CDR3 is made up of 15 amino acids.

This clonotype was counted a few times. The chain couples TRBV30 to TRBJ1-1; TRBD1 might be the D (5 bases). CDR1 is GTSNPN, CDR2 SVGIG, per germline (reference sequence). The length of the CDR3 is 14 residues. V was cut by 3 bases and J by 3 bases, with 14 bases left in between. This CDR3 reads CAWRLQAVYTEAFF. DNA for the CDR3: TGTGCCTGGAGGCTACAGGCCGTGTACACTGAAGCTTTCTTT.

This clonotype was seen many times. The chain has TRBV2 and TRBJ2-2; possible D gene TRBD1, 6 bases. Germline V gene sequence: CDR1 SNHLY, CDR2 FYNNEI. This CDR3 spans 13 amino acids. V was clipped by 6 bases and J by 8 bases, with 13 bases between them. As DNA, the CDR3 is TGTGCCAGCAGACGGACAGTGGATGGGGAGCTGTTTTTT. It encodes CASRRTVDGELFF.

The chain recombines TRBV6-6 with TRBJ1-4; D gene ambiguous. The CDR3 length is 14 residues. Germline V gene sequence: CDR1 MNHNY, CDR2 SVGAGI (reference sequence). Deletions cut 4 bases from V and 6 bases from J, with 12 bases between. CDR3 residues: CASSSGSGDEKLFF. DNA for the CDR3: TGTGCCAGCAGTTCCGGCAGCGGGGATGAAAAACTGTTTTTT.

This rearrangement joins TRBV19 to TRBJ2-3; D gene uncertain. The CDR3 runs 14 residues. The ends were cut back, 1 base at V and 6 bases at J, with 11 bases in the middle. Germline CDR1 LNHDA, CDR2 SQIVND (reference sequence). CDR3 region: CASSIAGFGDTQYF. CDR3 nucleotide sequence: TGTGCCAGTAGTATAGCTGGATTCGGCGATACGCAGTATTTT.

The rearrangement uses TRBV7-2 and TRBJ1-5; TRBD1 matches at 7 bases. V lost 5 bases to trimming and J lost 4 bases; unmatched junction nucleotides: 5. From germline, CDR1 is SGHTA and CDR2 FQGNSA. This CDR3 spans 14 amino acids. The CDR3 DNA follows: TGTGCCAGCAGCGCGGGACAGTGGAATCAGCCCCAGCATTTT. Translation gives CASSAGQWNQPQHF. The full variable domain, completed using reference TRBV7-2 and TRBJ1-5, is GAGVSQSPSNKVTEKGKDVELRCDPISGHTALYWYRQSLGQGLEFLIYFQGNSAPDKSGLPSDRFSAERTGGSVSTLTIQRTQQEDSAVYLCASSAGQWNQPQHFGDGTRLSIL.

The chain joins TRBV28 to TRBJ1-1; D possibly corresponds to TRBD1 (6 bases). This CDR3 is built from 13 residues. Looked up from germline, CDR1 is MDHEN and CDR2 is SYDVKM. Trimming took 3 bases from V and 4 from J, leaving 9 bases between them. The CDR3 sequence is CASSFGGLTEAFF. The CDR3 nucleotides are TGTGCCAGCAGTTTCGGGGGGCTCACTGAAGCTTTCTTT.

Worth noting for this clonotype: This may be a read error, as it is one base from a much larger clone. The CDR3 here is CASSYSSGSVNEQSF. The CDR3 nucleotides are TGTGCCAGCAGTTACTCAAGCGGGAGTGTCAATGAGCAGTCCTTC. The chain is built from TRBV6-6 and TRBJ2-1; 8 nucleotides line up with TRBD2. The V gene's germline CDR1 is MNHNY and CDR2 SVGAGI (reference sequence). The CDR3 is 15 residues long.

V usage is TRBV29-1 and J usage is TRBJ1-2; 10 nucleotides align to TRBD1. With 7 bases clipped from V and 8 bases from J, the junction kept 10 bases outside the gene matches. The germline V gene encodes CDR1 SQVTM and CDR2 ANQGSEA. The CDR3 loop spans 13 amino acids. The CDR3 reads CSALGQGFDGYTF. CDR3 DNA: TGCAGCGCCCTGGGACAGGGGTTCGACGGCTACACCTTC.

This rearrangement joins TRBV27 to TRBJ2-7; TRBD1 aligns across 8 bases. This CDR3 comprises 17 residues. J gave up 2 bases and V 3 bases, and 12 bases lay outside the gene matches. Germline-derived CDR1 and CDR2 are MNHEY and SMNVEV (reference sequence). CDR3 sequence: CASSFQAHPGQAYEQYF. The DNA for the CDR3 is TGTGCCAGCAGTTTTCAGGCTCATCCGGGACAGGCCTACGAGCAGTACTTC.

This rearrangement joins TRBV5-5 to TRBJ1-1; D not certain. Germline loops: CDR1 SGHKS, CDR2 YYEKEE (reference sequence). The germline V and J ends were trimmed by 4 bases and 3 bases, with 16 bases remaining between them. The CDR3 runs to 15 residues. CDR3 residues: CASSLEQTSYTEAFF. The CDR3 nucleotides read TGTGCCAGCAGCCTAGAACAGACTTCCTACACTGAAGCTTTCTTT.